This entry lists 8 T cell receptor beta chains sequenced from one sample in a study of T-cell memory formation after mild COVID-19. TCRdb fed the 5' RACE reads into MiXCR, producing one record per CDR3 protein. Altogether tens of thousands of distinct CDR3 sequences are present, about 21% being singletons, with the ten largest covering approximately 1.5%. Input material: PBMCs or a T cell subset sorted from them (not recorded which). These receptors were taken from an adult who had mild COVID-19 (a few samples of this study predate the infection). Cell type and time point are not known.

This chain joins TRBV5-4 and TRBJ2-7; 10 bases match TRBD1. CDR1 and CDR2 (germline): SGHNT, YYREEE (reference sequence). The CDR3 totals 15 residues. The V gene end was trimmed by 4 bases and the J gene end by 3 bases; junction bases not matched to a gene: 7. The CDR3 bases are TGTGCCAGCAGCGATTCGGACAGGGGGGACTACGAGCAGTACTTC. Translating gives CASSDSDRGDYEQYF.

V is TRBV20-1 and J is TRBJ1-2, with 9 bases that match TRBD1. The CDR3 runs 13 residues. The V segment lost 6 bases and the J segment 5 bases; nucleotides outside the gene matches: 7. Germline CDR1 DFQATT, CDR2 SNEGSKA (reference sequence). CDR3 residues: CSAERTGAYGYTF. DNA for the CDR3: TGCAGTGCCGAGAGGACAGGGGCTTATGGCTACACCTTC.

This clonotype was recorded at least ten times. This chain connects TRBV11-1 to TRBJ2-3; no reliable D call. Germline V gene sequence: CDR1 SGHAT, CDR2 FQDESV (reference sequence). The CDR3 has 14 amino acids. The ends were cut back, 3 bases at V and 4 bases at J, with 11 bases in the middle. The DNA for the CDR3 is TGTGCCAGCAGCTTGTCCGGGTTATCAGATACGCAGTATTTT. Its translation is CASSLSGLSDTQYF.

This clonotype was recorded at least ten times. V gene TRBV25-1 combines with J gene TRBJ1-1; D might be TRBD1 (5 bases). The CDR3 length is 13 residues. CDR1 and CDR2 (germline): MGHDK, SYGVNS. V dropped 7 bases and J dropped 0 bases, with 9 bases sitting between them. The CDR3 is CASNRGMNTEAFF. CDR3 DNA: TGTGCCAGCAATCGGGGGATGAACACTGAAGCTTTCTTT.

This clonotype came up many times. The chain employs TRBV7-2 and TRBJ2-1; the D is unclear. V dropped 5 bases and J dropped 10 bases, with 12 bases sitting between them. Per the germline V gene, CDR1 is SGHTA and CDR2 is FQGNSA. The CDR3 sequence is 12 residues long. CDR3 bases: TGTGCCAGCAGCCCCCGGAGCCGCGAGCAGTTCTTC. Translation: CASSPRSREQFF.

This clonotype is deemed medium-sized (0.01 to 0.1%). The genes are TRBV7-7 and TRBJ2-5, with 7 bases that match TRBD2. The V gene end was trimmed by 5 bases and the J gene end by 2 bases; junction bases not matched to a gene: 5. CDR1 and CDR2 from the germline V gene are SSHAT and FNYEAQ (reference sequence). This CDR3 is built from 14 residues. The CDR3 DNA follows: TGTGCCAGCAGCGTCTCTAGCGGACAAGAGACCCAGTACTTC. This sequence encodes CASSVSSGQETQYF.

The chain carries TRBV4-1 and TRBJ1-5, with a tentative D call TRBD1 (5 bases). The CDR3 loop spans 16 amino acids. Deletions cut 8 bases from V and 7 bases from J, with 24 bases between. Germline values: CDR1 MGHRA, CDR2 YSYEKL. CDR3 nucleotide sequence: TGCGCCAGCCGAAGGGACGCCGGGGGAGTGGGGCAGCCCCAGCATTTT. Its protein is CASRRDAGGVGQPQHF.

This clonotype has ten or more counts. This chain uses TRBV10-3 with TRBJ2-1, with 11 bases matching TRBD2. The CDR3 spans 15 residues. Germline assignment: CDR1 ENHRY and CDR2 SYGVKD. The trim removed 4 bases at V and 4 bases at J, leaving 3 bases unmatched. In DNA form, the CDR3 reads TGTGCCATCAGTGCCGGGACTAGCGGTTACAATGAGCAGTTCTTC. It encodes CAISAGTSGYNEQFF.